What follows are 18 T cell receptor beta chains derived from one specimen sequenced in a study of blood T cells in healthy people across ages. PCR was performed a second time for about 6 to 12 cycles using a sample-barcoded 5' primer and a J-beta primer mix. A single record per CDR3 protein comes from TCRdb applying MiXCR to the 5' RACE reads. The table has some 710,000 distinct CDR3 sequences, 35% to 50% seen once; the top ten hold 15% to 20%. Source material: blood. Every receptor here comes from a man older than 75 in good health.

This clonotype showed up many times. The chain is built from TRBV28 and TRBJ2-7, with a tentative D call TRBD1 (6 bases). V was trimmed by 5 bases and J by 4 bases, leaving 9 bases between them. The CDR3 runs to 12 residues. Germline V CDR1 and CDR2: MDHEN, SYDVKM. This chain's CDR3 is CASSTGIYEQYF. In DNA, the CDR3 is TGTGCCAGCAGTACAGGGATTTACGAGCAGTACTTC.

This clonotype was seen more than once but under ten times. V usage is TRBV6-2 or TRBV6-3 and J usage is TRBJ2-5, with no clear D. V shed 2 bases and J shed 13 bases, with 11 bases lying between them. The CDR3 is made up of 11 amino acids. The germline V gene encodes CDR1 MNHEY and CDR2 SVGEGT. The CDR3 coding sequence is TGTGCCAGCAGTTACCAAGAAGCGAGGTACTTC. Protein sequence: CASSYQEARYF.

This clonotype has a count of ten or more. DNA for the CDR3: TGTGCCGCCCTGGACAGGGCGGGCTATGGCTACACCTTC. It codes for CAALDRAGYGYTF. This chain connects TRBV12-3 or TRBV12-4 to TRBJ1-2; the match to TRBD1 covers 8 bases. The CDR3 length is 13 residues. Losses at the gene ends were 11 bases for V and 4 bases for J; bases not matched to a gene: 9.

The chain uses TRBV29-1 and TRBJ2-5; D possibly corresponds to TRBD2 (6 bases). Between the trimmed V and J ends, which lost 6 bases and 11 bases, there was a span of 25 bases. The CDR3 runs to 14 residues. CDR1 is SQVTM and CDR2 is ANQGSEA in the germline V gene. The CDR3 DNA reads TGCAGCGTCAATGGCGGGACCCGAGCTTCGGGGCAGTACTTC. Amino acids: CSVNGGTRASGQYF.

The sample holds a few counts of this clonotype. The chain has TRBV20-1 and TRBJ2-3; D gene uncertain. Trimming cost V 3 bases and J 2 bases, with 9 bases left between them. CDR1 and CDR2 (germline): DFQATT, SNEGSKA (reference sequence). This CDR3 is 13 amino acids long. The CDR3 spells CSARRKVTDTQYF. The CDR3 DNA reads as TGCAGTGCTAGGCGGAAAGTCACAGATACGCAGTATTTT.

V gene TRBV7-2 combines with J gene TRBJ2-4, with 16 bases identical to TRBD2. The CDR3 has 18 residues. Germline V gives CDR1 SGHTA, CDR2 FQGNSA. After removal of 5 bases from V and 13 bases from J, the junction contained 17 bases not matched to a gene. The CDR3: CASSQGPGLAGGHNEQYF. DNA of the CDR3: TGTGCCAGCAGCCAAGGGCCGGGACTAGCGGGAGGGCACAATGAGCAGTACTTC.

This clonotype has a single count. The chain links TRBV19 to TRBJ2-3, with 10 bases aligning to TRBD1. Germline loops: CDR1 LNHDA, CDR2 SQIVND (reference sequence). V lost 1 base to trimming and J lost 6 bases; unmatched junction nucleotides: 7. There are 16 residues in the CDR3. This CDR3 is CASSIAGQGTRDTQYF. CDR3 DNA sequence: TGTGCCAGTAGTATAGCGGGACAGGGGACCAGGGATACGCAGTATTTT.

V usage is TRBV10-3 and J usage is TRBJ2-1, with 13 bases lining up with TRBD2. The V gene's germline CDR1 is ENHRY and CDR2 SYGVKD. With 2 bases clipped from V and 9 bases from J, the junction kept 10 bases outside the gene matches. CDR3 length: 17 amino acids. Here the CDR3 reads CAISEATGLAGVGEQFF. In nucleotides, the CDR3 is TGTGCCATCAGTGAGGCGACAGGACTAGCGGGGGTTGGTGAGCAGTTCTTC.

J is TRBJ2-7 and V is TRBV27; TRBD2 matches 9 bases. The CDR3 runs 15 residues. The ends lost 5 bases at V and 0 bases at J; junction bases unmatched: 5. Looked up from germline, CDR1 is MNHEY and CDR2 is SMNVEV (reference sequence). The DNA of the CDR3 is TGTGCCAGCAGTACCACTAGCGGGTACTCCTACGAGCAGTACTTC. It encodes CASSTTSGYSYEQYF.

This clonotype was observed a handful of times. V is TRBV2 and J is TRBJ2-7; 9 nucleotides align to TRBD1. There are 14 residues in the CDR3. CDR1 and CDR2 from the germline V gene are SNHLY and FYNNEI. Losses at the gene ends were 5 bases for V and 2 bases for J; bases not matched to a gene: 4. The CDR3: CASSRTGEPYEQYF. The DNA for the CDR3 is TGTGCCAGCAGTCGGACAGGGGAACCCTACGAGCAGTACTTC.

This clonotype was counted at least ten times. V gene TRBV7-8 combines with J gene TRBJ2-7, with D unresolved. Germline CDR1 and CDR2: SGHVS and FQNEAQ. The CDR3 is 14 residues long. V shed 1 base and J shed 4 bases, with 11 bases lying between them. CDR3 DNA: TGTGCCAGCAGCTTAGTTGAAACTTCGTACGAGCAGTACTTC. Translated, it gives CASSLVETSYEQYF.

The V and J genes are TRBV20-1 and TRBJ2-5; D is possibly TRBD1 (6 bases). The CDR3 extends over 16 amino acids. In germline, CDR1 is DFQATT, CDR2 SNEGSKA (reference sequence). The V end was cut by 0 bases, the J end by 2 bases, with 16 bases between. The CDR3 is CSARDAYLGAQETQYF. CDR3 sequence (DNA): TGCAGTGCTAGAGATGCTTACCTGGGGGCACAAGAGACCCAGTACTTC.

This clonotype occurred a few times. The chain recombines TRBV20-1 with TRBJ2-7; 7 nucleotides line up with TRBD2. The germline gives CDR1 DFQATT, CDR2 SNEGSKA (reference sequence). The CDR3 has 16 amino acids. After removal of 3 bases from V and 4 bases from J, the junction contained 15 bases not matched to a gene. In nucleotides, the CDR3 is TGCAGTGCTAGCCCCCTGGTTGCGGGAGACGTTTACGAGCAGTACTTC. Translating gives CSASPLVAGDVYEQYF.

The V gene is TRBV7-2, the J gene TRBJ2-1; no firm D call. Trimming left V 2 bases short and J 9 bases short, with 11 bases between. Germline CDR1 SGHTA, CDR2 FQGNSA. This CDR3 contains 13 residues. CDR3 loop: CASSLTQKAEQFF. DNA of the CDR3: TGTGCCAGCAGCTTAACCCAAAAGGCTGAGCAGTTCTTC.

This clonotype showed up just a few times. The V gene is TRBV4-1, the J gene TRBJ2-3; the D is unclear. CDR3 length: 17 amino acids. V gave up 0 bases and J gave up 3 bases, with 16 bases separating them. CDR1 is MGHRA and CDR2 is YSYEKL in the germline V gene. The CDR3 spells CASSQDEGSLVTDTQYF. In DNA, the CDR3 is TGCGCCAGCAGCCAAGATGAAGGGTCTTTAGTAACAGATACGCAGTATTTT.

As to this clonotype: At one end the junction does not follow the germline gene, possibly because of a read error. The CDR3 nucleotides are TGTGTCAGCAGTGCACTCTATAACTATGGCTACACCTTC. This codes for CVSSALYNYGYTF. The J gene is TRBJ1-2, the V gene TRBV12-3 or TRBV12-4; D ambiguous. The CDR3 covers 13 residues.

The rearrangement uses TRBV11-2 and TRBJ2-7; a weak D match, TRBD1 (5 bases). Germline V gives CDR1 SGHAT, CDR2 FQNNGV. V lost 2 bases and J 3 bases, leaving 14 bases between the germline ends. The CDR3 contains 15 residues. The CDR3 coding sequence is TGTGCCAGCAGCTTACTGGACATGTGGGACTACGAGCAGTACTTC. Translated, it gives CASSLLDMWDYEQYF.

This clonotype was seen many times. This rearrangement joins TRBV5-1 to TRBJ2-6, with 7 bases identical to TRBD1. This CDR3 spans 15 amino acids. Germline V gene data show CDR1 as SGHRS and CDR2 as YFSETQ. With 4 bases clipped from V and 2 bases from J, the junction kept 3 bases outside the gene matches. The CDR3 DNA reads TGCGCCAGCAGCGTGACAGGGACTGGGGCCAACGTCCTGACTTTC. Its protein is CASSVTGTGANVLTF.